This T cell receptor beta chain was sequenced for a study of cytomegalovirus exposure and HLA in healthy donors. Here immunoSEQ multiplex PCR was the method, and the copy in TCRdb shows in-frame clones only, minus some. The sample yields about 140,000 clones, 80% to 90% seen once. Details on this clone: Its antigen is undetermined.

Notes on the study in general: Subsequent analysis revealed that first-cohort TCR clusters tended to co-occur in the roughly 120 validation repertoires. In vitro confirmation showed three CMV-associated chains to be CMV antigen specific.

The length of the CDR3 is 16 residues. The trim removed 3 bases at V and 1 base at J, leaving 9 bases unmatched. CDR1 and CDR2 (germline): SGDLS, YYNGEE. Sequenced sample: PBMCs. The source of this sequence is a woman aged 18-35 years in good health and CMV-seropositive. The V call is TRBV9, the J call TRBJ1-2; 7 bases are a match to TRBD1. CDR3 sequence (DNA): TGTGCCAGCAGCGATAATGAGACAGGGATTAACTATGGCTACACCTTC. This translates into CASSDNETGINYGYTF.